The present T cell receptor beta chain was sequenced within a study of T cells of healthy individuals. The CDR3 is 13 residues long. Germline CDR1 KGHSH, CDR2 LQKENI. Trimming removed 3 bases from V and 4 bases from J, with 10 bases in between. TCRdb redid the calling of the 5' RACE reads with MiXCR, one entry per CDR3 protein. This table has around 98,000 distinct CDR3 sequences, 17% appearing once. This clonotype was detected only a few times. This TCR was recovered from a human donor in good health. The chain couples TRBV18 to TRBJ2-7; a weak D match, TRBD1 (5 bases). CDR3 in DNA: TGTGCCAGCTCACCGCCAGGGAATTACGAGCAGTACTTC. Its translation: CASSPPGNYEQYF.